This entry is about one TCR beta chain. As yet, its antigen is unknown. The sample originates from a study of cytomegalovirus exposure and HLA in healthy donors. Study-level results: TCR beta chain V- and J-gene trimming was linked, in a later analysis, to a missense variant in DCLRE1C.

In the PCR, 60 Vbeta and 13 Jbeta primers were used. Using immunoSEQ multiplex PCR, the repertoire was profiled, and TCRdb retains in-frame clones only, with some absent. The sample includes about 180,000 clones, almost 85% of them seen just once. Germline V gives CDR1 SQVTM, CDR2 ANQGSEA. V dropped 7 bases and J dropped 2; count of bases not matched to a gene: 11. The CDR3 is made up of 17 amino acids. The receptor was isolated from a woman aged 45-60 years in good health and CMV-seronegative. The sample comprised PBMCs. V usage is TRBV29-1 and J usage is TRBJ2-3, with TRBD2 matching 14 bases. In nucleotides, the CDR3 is TGCAGCGCGATATGGGGACTAGCGGGGGCCTCCACAGATACGCAGTATTTT. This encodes CSAIWGLAGASTDTQYF.